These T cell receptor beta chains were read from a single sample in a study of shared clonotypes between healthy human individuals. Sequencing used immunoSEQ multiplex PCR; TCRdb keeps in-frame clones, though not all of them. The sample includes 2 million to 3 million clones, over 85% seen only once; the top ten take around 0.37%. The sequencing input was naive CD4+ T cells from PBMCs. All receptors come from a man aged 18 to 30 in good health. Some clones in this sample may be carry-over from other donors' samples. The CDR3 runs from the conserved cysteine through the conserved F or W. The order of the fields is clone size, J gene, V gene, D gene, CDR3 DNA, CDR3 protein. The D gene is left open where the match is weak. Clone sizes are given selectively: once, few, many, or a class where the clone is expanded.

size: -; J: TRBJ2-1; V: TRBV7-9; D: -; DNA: TGTGCCAGCAGCCGAACGACTGAGCAGTTCTTC; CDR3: CASSRTTEQFF
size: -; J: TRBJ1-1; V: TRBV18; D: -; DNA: TGTGCCAGCTCACCAGATATGAACACTGAAGCTTTCTTT; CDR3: CASSPDMNTEAFF
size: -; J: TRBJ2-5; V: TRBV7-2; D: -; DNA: TGTGCCAGCAGCCCCCTGACAGCCCAGGAGACCCAGTACTTC; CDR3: CASSPLTAQETQYF
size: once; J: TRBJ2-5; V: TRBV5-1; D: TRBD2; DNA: TGCGCCAGCAGCTTGCTAGCGGGAGATCCAGAGACCCAGTACTTC; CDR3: CASSLLAGDPETQYF
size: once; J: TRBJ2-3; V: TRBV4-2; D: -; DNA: TGTGCCAGCAGCCAAGATGGGCAGGGGACAGATACGCAGTATTTT; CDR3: CASSQDGQGTDTQYF
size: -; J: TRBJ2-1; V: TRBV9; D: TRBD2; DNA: TGTGCCAGCAGCGGAGACCCTTACGCGGGAGTATCCTACAATGAGCAGTTCTTC; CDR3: CASSGDPYAGVSYNEQFF
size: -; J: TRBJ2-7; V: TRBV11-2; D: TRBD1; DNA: TGTGCCAGCAACCGGGACAGGGGTGCCTACGAGCAGTACTTC; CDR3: CASNRDRGAYEQYF
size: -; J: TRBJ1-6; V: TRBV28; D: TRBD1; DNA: TGTGCCAGCAGTCCCCCTGGACAGGGGCATTCACCCCTCCACTTT; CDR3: CASSPPGQGHSPLHF
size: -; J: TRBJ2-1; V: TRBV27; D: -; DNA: TGTGCCAGCAGTCCCGGGAAGAGGTTCTCCTACAATGAGCAGTTCTTC; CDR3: CASSPGKRFSYNEQFF
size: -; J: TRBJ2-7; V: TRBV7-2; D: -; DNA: TGTGCCAGCAGCTTAGCGGATATATGGGGGCGTTACGAGCAGTACTTC; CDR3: CASSLADIWGRYEQYF
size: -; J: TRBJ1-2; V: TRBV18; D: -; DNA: TGTGCCAGCTCCCGGGATGGAGGGGACTATGGCTACACCTTC; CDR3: CASSRDGGDYGYTF
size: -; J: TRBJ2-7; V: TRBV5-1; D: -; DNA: TGCGCCAGCAGCTTGGCCGGGGGCAGTCAGACTAGTTGGGAGCAGTACTTC; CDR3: CASSLAGGSQTSWEQYF
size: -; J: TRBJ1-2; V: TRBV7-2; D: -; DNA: TGTGCCAGCAGCTACGTTGGAGGTTTCTCCTCAAACTATGGCTACACCTTC; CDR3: CASSYVGGFSSNYGYTF
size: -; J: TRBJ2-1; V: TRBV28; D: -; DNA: TGTGCCAGCAGCCCCCGGAGGGGTGAGCAGTTCTTC; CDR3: CASSPRRGEQFF
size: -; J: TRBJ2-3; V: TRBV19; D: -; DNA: TGTGCCAGTAGTATCAGGGGACTGACGAGCACAGATACGCAGTATTTT; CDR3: CASSIRGLTSTDTQYF
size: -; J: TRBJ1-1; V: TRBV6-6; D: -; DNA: TGTGCCAGCAGCCTTCGGAGGAACACTGAAGCTTTCTTT; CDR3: CASSLRRNTEAFF
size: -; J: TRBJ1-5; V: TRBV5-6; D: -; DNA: TGTGCCAGCAGCTTTCGCGGGGGTCAAGGGCCCCAGCATTTT; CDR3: CASSFRGGQGPQHF
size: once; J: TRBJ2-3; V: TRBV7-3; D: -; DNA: TGTGCCAGCAGCCCCTCCGTGGTAGCTGGTCTAACAGATACGCAGTATTTT; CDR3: CASSPSVVAGLTDTQYF
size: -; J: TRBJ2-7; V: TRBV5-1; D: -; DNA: TGCGCCAGCAGCTTTGGCGGCCACTCTAGCTCCTACGAGCAGTACTTC; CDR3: CASSFGGHSSSYEQYF
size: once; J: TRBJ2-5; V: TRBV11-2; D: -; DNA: TGTGCCAGCAGTCCCCGCAGGGGCATCCAGTACTTC; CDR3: CASSPRRGIQYF
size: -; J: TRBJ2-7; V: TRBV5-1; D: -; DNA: TGCGCCAGCGAGGTGGGGGGCCCTCCCTACGAGCAGTACTTC; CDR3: CASEVGGPPYEQYF
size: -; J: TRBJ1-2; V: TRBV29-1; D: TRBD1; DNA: TGCAGCATTTGGACAGGGGGCGAGGGCTACACCTTC; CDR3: CSIWTGGEGYTF
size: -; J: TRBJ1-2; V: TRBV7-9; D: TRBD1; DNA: TGTGCCAGCAGCCGCGGACAGGGAAGAGGCTACACCTTC; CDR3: CASSRGQGRGYTF
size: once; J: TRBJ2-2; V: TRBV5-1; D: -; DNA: TGCGCCAGCAGCTCGGGACGGCCTAACACCGGGGAGCTGTTTTTT; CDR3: CASSSGRPNTGELFF
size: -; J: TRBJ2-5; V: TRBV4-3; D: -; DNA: TGCGCCAGCAGCCAAGATATGTGGGAGACCCAGTACTTC; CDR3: CASSQDMWETQYF
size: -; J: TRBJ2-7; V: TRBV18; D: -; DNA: TGTGCCAGCTCACCAGTGGGATCCTTCTACGAGCAGTACTTC; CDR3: CASSPVGSFYEQYF
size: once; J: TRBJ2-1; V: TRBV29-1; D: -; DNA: TGCAGCGTTGTCTCTGGCCGTGAGCAGTTCTTC; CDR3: CSVVSGREQFF
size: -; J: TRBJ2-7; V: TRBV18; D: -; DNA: TGTGCCAGCTCACCACTCCAAAGTCCCCACTCCTACGAGCAGTACTTC; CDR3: CASSPLQSPHSYEQYF
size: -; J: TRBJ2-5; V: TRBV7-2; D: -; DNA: TGTGCCAGCAGCTCCTTCGGGACACAAGAGACCCAGTACTTC; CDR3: CASSSFGTQETQYF
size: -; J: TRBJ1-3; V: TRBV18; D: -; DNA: TGTGCCAGCTCTTCTTCGGGGGGTGCTGGAAACACCATATATTTT; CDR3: CASSSSGGAGNTIYF
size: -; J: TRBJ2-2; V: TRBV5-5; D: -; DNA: TGTGCCAGCAGCTCTGCGAACACCGGGGAGCTGTTTTTT; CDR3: CASSSANTGELFF
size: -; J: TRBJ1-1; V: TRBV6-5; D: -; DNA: TGTGCCAGCAGTTACCCCGGGGGAGCTGAAGCTTTCTTT; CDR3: CASSYPGGAEAFF
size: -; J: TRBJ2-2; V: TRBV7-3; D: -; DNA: TGTGCCAGCAGCTTGGGGAGTACCGGGGAGATGTTTTTT; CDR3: CASSLGSTGEMFF
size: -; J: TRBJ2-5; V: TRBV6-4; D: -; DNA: TGTGCCAGCAGCCTCGAAACGAACAGGAAAGAGACGGAGACCCAGTACTTC; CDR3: CASSLETNRKETETQYF
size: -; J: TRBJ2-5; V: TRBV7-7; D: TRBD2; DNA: TGTGCCAGCAGCTTGTCTAGCGGCGAAGAGACCCAGTACTTC; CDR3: CASSLSSGEETQYF
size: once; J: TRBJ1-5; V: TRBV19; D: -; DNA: TGTGCCAGTAGTATCTTCGGGTCGAGGAAGGATCAGCCCCAGCATTTT; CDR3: CASSIFGSRKDQPQHF
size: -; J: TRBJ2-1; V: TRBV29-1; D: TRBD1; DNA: TGCAGCGGCCATACACAGGGGAATGAGCAGTTCTTC; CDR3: CSGHTQGNEQFF
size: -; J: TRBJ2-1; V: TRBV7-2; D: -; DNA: TGTGCCAGCAGCTCGGCCTCCTACAATGAGCAGTTCTTC; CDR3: CASSSASYNEQFF
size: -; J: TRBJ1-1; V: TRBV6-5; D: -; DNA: TGTGCCAGCTGGGAGGGAGGGGCGCAAGCTTTCTTT; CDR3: CASWEGGAQAFF
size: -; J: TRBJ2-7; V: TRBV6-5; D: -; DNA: TGTGCCAGCAGGGGGGCGGGAGAGCACTCCTACGAGCAGTACTTC; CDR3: CASRGAGEHSYEQYF
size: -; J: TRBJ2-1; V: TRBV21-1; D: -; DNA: TGTGCCAGCCCCAATCCCAGGGGTCCTACGGATGAGCAGTTCTTC; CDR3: CASPNPRGPTDEQFF
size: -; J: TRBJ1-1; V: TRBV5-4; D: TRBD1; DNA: TGTGCCAGCAGCCGTACAGGGGGCGCCCCTGGATACACTGAAGCTTTCTTT; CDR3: CASSRTGGAPGYTEAFF
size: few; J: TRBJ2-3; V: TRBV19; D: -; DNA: TGTGCCAGTAGTATAGAAAGCACAGATACGCAGTATTTT; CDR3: CASSIESTDTQYF
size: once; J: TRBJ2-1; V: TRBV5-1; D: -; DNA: TGCGCCAGCAGCTACTCCTCGCGGGCTTCCTACAATGAGCAGTTCTTC; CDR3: CASSYSSRASYNEQFF
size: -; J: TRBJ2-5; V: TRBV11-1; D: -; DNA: TGTGCCAGCAGCCCCAAGGGGGGACACCGAGAGACCCAGTACTTC; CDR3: CASSPKGGHRETQYF
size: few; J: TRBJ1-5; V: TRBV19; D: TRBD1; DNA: TGTGCCAGTACTCTCGCAGGGGGCGAATCTAGCAATCAGCCCCAGCATTTT; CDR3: CASTLAGGESSNQPQHF